Below are 23 T cell receptor beta chains sequenced from a single sample in a study of T-cell memory formation after mild COVID-19. MiXCR, applied by TCRdb to the 5' RACE reads, yields one record per CDR3 protein. The sample records 75,000 to 95,000 distinct CDR3 sequences, approximately 15% being singletons. Sequencing was done on a sample of PBMCs or a T cell subset sorted from them (not recorded which). The receptors were sampled from a man between 18 and 35 years old who had mild COVID-19 (a few samples of this study predate the infection). Cell type and time point are not known.

This clonotype was picked up a small number of times. The V and J genes are TRBV4-1 and TRBJ2-7; D is possibly TRBD1 or TRBD2 (5 bases each). Per germline, CDR1 MGHRA and CDR2 YSYEKL. The CDR3 is 15 amino acids. Trimming stripped 3 bases from V and 2 bases from J, with 14 bases between. The CDR3 bases are TGCGCCAGCAGCCACCTAAGGGGTAGCGCCTACGAGCAGTACGTC. Translation gives CASSHLRGSAYEQYV.

V is TRBV9 and J is TRBJ2-2; the D is unclear. The germline CDR1 and CDR2 sequences are SGDLS and YYNGEE. V was clipped by 6 bases and J by 0 bases, with 6 bases between them. The CDR3 spans 13 residues. The CDR3 sequence: CASNHANTGELFF. CDR3 DNA sequence: TGTGCCAGCAACCACGCGAACACCGGGGAGCTGTTTTTT.

This clonotype showed up just a few times. The chain combines TRBV27 with TRBJ2-3; D uncertain. The germline V gene has CDR1 MNHEY and CDR2 SMNVEV (reference sequence). The CDR3 loop spans 15 amino acids. Trimming took 1 base from V and 4 from J, leaving 12 bases between them. The chain's CDR3 is CASSLFVSFSDTQYF. In DNA, the CDR3 is TGTGCCAGCAGTTTATTCGTTAGCTTCTCAGATACGCAGTATTTT.

As DNA, the CDR3 is TGCAGCTCCTCGGGGCGGAGCTCCTACAATGAGCAGTTCTTC. This codes for CSSSGRSSYNEQFF. The J gene is TRBJ2-1, the V gene TRBV29-1; tentatively, D is TRBD1 or TRBD2 (5 bases each). The CDR3 runs 14 residues. Deletions cut 8 bases from V and 0 bases from J, with 14 bases between. The V gene's germline CDR1 is SQVTM and CDR2 ANQGSEA.

This clonotype was seen more than once but under ten times. This sequence joins TRBV29-1 and TRBJ1-2; tentatively, D is TRBD1 (6 bases). With 3 bases removed from V and 1 base from J, the gap between germline ends came to 15 bases. The germline V gene has CDR1 SQVTM and CDR2 ANQGSEA. The CDR3 is 15 residues long. The DNA for the CDR3 is TGCAGCGTTGAGAGGACAGACTCGCTTAACTATGGCTACACCTTC. It codes for CSVERTDSLNYGYTF.

V gene TRBV5-4 combines with J gene TRBJ2-5; 7 bases line up with TRBD1. Germline V lookup: CDR1 SGHNT, CDR2 YYREEE (reference sequence). V shed 4 bases and J 3 bases; nucleotides not matched to a gene: 12. The CDR3 runs 16 residues. DNA for the CDR3: TGTGCCAGCAGCAGACCCACCGGGACAGAAGAAGAGACCCAGTACTTC. It specifies CASSRPTGTEEETQYF.

This clonotype was observed a few times. The genes are TRBV7-9 and TRBJ2-7; TRBD1 matches 7 bases. With V trimmed by 2 bases and J by 5 bases, 3 bases remained unmatched. The CDR3 length is 13 residues. The V gene's germline CDR1 is SEHNR and CDR2 FQNEAQ (reference sequence). Here the CDR3 reads CASSLQGDDEQYF. CDR3 nucleotide sequence: TGTGCCAGCAGCTTACAGGGGGATGACGAGCAGTACTTC.

The chain recombines TRBV12-3 or TRBV12-4 with TRBJ1-1, with D perhaps TRBD1 (5 bases). Between the trimmed V and J ends, which lost 2 bases and 2 bases, there was a span of 12 bases. The CDR3 extends over 15 amino acids. The CDR3 reads CASSLTGRHNTEAFF. The CDR3 DNA follows: TGTGCCAGCAGTTTAACGGGGCGACATAACACTGAAGCTTTCTTT.

The J gene is TRBJ2-1, the V gene TRBV7-2; D unclear. V was pared by 6 bases and J by 5 bases, with 11 bases between. This CDR3 has 13 residues. Looked up from germline, CDR1 is SGHTA and CDR2 is FQGNSA. CDR3 region: CASSHGVHNEQFF. The CDR3 coding sequence is TGTGCCAGCAGTCATGGAGTCCACAATGAGCAGTTCTTC.

The J gene is TRBJ2-7, the V gene TRBV6-2 or TRBV6-3; D is uncertain. CDR3 length: 12 residues. Germline assignment: CDR1 MNHEY and CDR2 SVGEGT. Trimming removed 5 bases from V and 6 bases from J, with 11 bases in between. This CDR3 is CASSRLLLEQYF. For the CDR3, the DNA is TGTGCCAGCAGTCGTCTCCTCCTCGAGCAGTACTTC.

This clonotype was recorded many times. This sequence joins TRBV5-1 and TRBJ2-4, with a weak D call TRBD1 (5 bases). CDR1 SGHRS and CDR2 YFSETQ come from the germline V gene. The V gene lost 1 base and the J gene lost 1 base, with 12 bases spanning the gap. The CDR3 is 16 amino acids. The CDR3 is CASSLKGIYAKNIQYF. The DNA of the CDR3 is TGCGCCAGCAGCTTGAAGGGGATCTACGCCAAAAACATTCAGTACTTC. Full variable domain (outside the CDR3, taken from reference TRBV5-1 and TRBJ2-4): KAGVTQTPRYLIKTRGQQVTLSCSPISGHRSVSWYQQTPGQGLQFLFEYFSETQRNKGNFPGRFSGRQFSNSRSEMNVSTLELGDSALYLCASSLKGIYAKNIQYFGAGTRLSVL.

The CDR3 region is CASSPRSGGPKAKNIQYF. DNA for the CDR3: TGTGCCAGCAGCCCCCGGTCGGGGGGGCCGAAAGCCAAAAACATTCAGTACTTC. The gene calls are TRBV28 and TRBJ2-4, with 8 bases that match TRBD2. The CDR3 consists of 18 residues. With 6 bases clipped from V and 0 bases from J, the junction kept 13 bases outside the gene matches. Germline V lookup: CDR1 MDHEN, CDR2 SYDVKM.

This chain links TRBV4-1 with TRBJ2-7; 11 nucleotides align to TRBD2. CDR1 is MGHRA, CDR2 YSYEKL, per germline. This CDR3 has 13 residues. With V trimmed by 1 base and J by 8 bases, 1 base remained unmatched. CDR3 nucleotide sequence: TGCGCCAGCAGCCAAGGACTAGCGGGGAAGCAGTACGTC. Protein product: CASSQGLAGKQYV.

This clonotype came up many times. CDR3 coding DNA: TGCGCCAGCAGCCGCCTCCAAGTCTCTAGCACAGATACGCAGTATTTT. This translates into CASSRLQVSSTDTQYF. This sequence joins TRBV4-1 and TRBJ2-3; no clear D gene. CDR3 length equals 16 residues. The germline V gene encodes CDR1 MGHRA and CDR2 YSYEKL. With 4 bases removed from V and 0 bases from J, the gap between germline ends came to 14 bases.

The V call is TRBV20-1, the J call TRBJ1-3; the match to TRBD1 covers 8 bases. From germline, CDR1 is DFQATT and CDR2 SNEGSKA (reference sequence). CDR3 length: 14 amino acids. Trimming removed 6 bases from V and 4 bases from J; junction bases left unmatched: 8. CDR3 nucleotide sequence: TGCAGTGCCTGGGCGACAGGGGCCGGAAACACCATATATTTT. Translated, it gives CSAWATGAGNTIYF.

CDR3 residues: CASSWDRARYGYTF. The CDR3 DNA sequence: TGTGCCAGCAGCTGGGACAGGGCGCGATATGGCTACACCTTC. The rearrangement uses TRBV7-2 and TRBJ1-2; 9 bases align to TRBD1. The germline CDR1 and CDR2 sequences are SGHTA and FQGNSA. The V segment lost 4 bases and the J segment 5 bases; nucleotides outside the gene matches: 5. The CDR3 runs to 14 residues.

This CDR3 reads CAWSYGVEQFF. CDR3 DNA sequence: TGTGCCTGGAGTTATGGGGTTGAGCAGTTCTTC. This rearrangement joins TRBV30 to TRBJ2-1; no firm D call. The V end was cut by 2 bases, the J end by 9 bases, with 8 bases between. The germline V gene encodes CDR1 GTSNPN and CDR2 SVGIG (reference sequence). The CDR3 spans 11 residues.

This clonotype was detected only a few times. The J gene is TRBJ2-3, the V gene TRBV7-2; D unclear. V was trimmed by 1 base and J by 1 base, leaving 9 bases between them. CDR3 length: 15 residues. From germline, CDR1 is SGHTA and CDR2 FQGNSA. The CDR3 DNA sequence: TGTGCCAGCAGCTTAGAAACCGCCCGCACAGATACGCAGTATTTT. Its translation is CASSLETARTDTQYF.

This clonotype appeared a few times. The chain links TRBV27 to TRBJ2-6, with 7 bases lining up with TRBD1. The CDR3 extends over 15 amino acids. Germline V gene lookup returns CDR1 MNHEY and CDR2 SMNVEV (reference sequence). J gave up 3 bases and V 6 bases, and 5 bases lay outside the gene matches. This chain's CDR3 is CASSFGTVGANVLTF. The CDR3 DNA is TGTGCCAGCAGCTTTGGGACAGTTGGGGCCAACGTCCTGACTTTC.

This clonotype was seen a handful of times. The rearrangement joins TRBV7-9 to TRBJ1-5, with 8 bases matching TRBD1. This CDR3 spans 14 amino acids. The trim removed 4 bases at V and 5 bases at J, leaving 4 bases unmatched. From germline, CDR1 is SEHNR and CDR2 FQNEAQ (reference sequence). The CDR3 sequence: CASSSGQGDQPQHF. DNA of the CDR3: TGTGCCAGCAGCTCCGGACAGGGCGATCAGCCCCAGCATTTT.

V gene TRBV20-1 combines with J gene TRBJ2-7, with 11 nucleotides matching TRBD2. The ends lost 3 bases at V and 2 bases at J; junction bases unmatched: 6. The germline V gene has CDR1 DFQATT and CDR2 SNEGSKA (reference sequence). CDR3 length equals 15 residues. The CDR3 here is CSASPTSGGPYEQYF. In nucleotides, the CDR3 is TGCAGTGCTAGCCCTACTAGCGGGGGACCCTACGAGCAGTACTTC.

This clonotype was picked up a small number of times. CDR3 protein: CASSGQGSSGANVLTF. CDR3 nucleotides: TGCGCCAGCAGCGGACAGGGAAGCTCTGGGGCCAACGTCCTGACTTTC. This chain uses TRBV4-1 with TRBJ2-6; TRBD1 agrees at 8 bases. Germline V lookup: CDR1 MGHRA, CDR2 YSYEKL. V was pared by 5 bases and J by 0 bases, with 3 bases of the junction left unmatched. The CDR3 spans 16 residues.

The chain is built from TRBV13 and TRBJ2-3; 7 bases are shared with TRBD2. J gave up 0 bases and V 6 bases, and 9 bases lay outside the gene matches. Per the germline V gene, CDR1 is PRHDT and CDR2 is FYEKMQ (reference sequence). The length of the CDR3 is 16 residues. The CDR3 region has the DNA TGTGCCAGCAGTCGGCTAGCGGCTTCTAGCACAGATACGCAGTATTTT. It specifies CASSRLAASSTDTQYF.